This entry is about one T cell receptor beta chain. Only in-frame clones appear in the TCRdb table, and some are missing; sequencing was by immunoSEQ multiplex PCR. The sample carries 340,000 or so clones, more than 85% recorded once. Time point in this sample: blood from clinic visit 5 months post-surgery; TSC patient then seizure free. This sample was taken from a study of brain T cells in children with intractable seizures. V was pared by 9 bases and J by 7 bases, with 9 bases between. Germline values: CDR1 MDHEN, CDR2 SYDVKM. There are 10 residues in the CDR3. The specimen comprised peripheral blood, sampled roughly 5 months after surgery. J is TRBJ1-1 and V is TRBV28; D uncertain. The sequence came from a boy under three years old with tuberous sclerosis and intractable seizures. The CDR3 DNA sequence: TGTGCCAGTATAGAAAGTGAAGCTTTCTTT. It is translated as CASIESEAFF.